The sequence of this TCR beta chain was determined in a study of early T cells in non-severe SARS-CoV-2 infection. The wider study: Unsorted whole blood bulk RNA was sequenced, with unpaired chains.

Trimming left V 2 bases short and J 2 bases short, with 9 bases between. This CDR3 is 14 amino acids long. CDR1 and CDR2 from the germline V gene are DFQATT and SNEGSKA (reference sequence). cDNA molecules, individually, were tagged with unique molecular identifiers. TCRdb re-derived calls from the 5' RACE reads in MiXCR, one entry per CDR3 protein. The profile shows about 58,000 distinct CDR3 sequences, approximately 12% of them singletons. For this clonotype: Antigen unknown.

Regarding the study as a whole: Missing private and CD4 specificities, VDJdb matching favored anti-spike CD8 responses.

The chain is built from TRBV20-1 and TRBJ2-2; D tentatively reads TRBD1 or TRBD2 (6 bases each). The specimen was whole blood. The receptor comes from an adult who was a healthcare worker with PCR-confirmed SARS-CoV-2 infection or an uninfected control (not recorded which). In DNA, the CDR3 is TGCAGTGCTAGAAAGGGGGGAAACACCGGGGAGCTGTTTTTT. Translation gives CSARKGGNTGELFF.